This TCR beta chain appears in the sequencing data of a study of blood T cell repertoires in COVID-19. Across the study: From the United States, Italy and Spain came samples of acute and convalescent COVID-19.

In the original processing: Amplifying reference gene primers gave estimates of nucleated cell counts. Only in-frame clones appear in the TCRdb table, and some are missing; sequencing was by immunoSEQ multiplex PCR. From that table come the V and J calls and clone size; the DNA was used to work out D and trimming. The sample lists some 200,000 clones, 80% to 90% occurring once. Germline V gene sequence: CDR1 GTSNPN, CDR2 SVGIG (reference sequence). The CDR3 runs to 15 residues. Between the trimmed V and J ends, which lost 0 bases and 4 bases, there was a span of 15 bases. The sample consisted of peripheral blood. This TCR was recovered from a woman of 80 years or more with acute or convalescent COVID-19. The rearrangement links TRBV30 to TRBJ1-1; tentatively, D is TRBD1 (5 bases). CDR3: CAWSVRWGESTEAFF. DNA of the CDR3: TGTGCCTGGAGTGTACGGTGGGGGGAAAGCACTGAAGCTTTCTTT.